Listed here are 21 T cell receptor beta chains from one sample, sequenced in a study of T cell changes during pregnancy in multiple sclerosis. Libraries were prepared by immunoSEQ multiplex PCR; TCRdb keeps only in-frame clonotypes and omits some of them. The sample has 37,000 or so clones; around 91% are singletons. The specimen comprised CD4+ T cells from peripheral blood mononuclear cells, sampled in the second trimester of pregnancy. These receptors were taken from a female donor in good health, enrolled as a control in a pregnancy study.

The sample holds one count of this clone. The J gene is TRBJ2-7, the V gene TRBV28; D call uncertain. Germline V CDR1 and CDR2: MDHEN, SYDVKM. Trimming cost V 5 bases and J 6 bases, with 17 bases left between them. This CDR3 contains 14 residues. The CDR3 DNA follows: TGTGCCAGCAGTGCGCGGTCAAGCACTTCCGAGCAGTACTTC. It translates to CASSARSSTSEQYF.

The V gene is TRBV2, the J gene TRBJ2-5, with a possible D match to TRBD2 (6 bases). The germline V gene has CDR1 SNHLY and CDR2 FYNNEI. This CDR3 has 15 amino acids. V was cut by 6 bases and J by 4 bases, with 18 bases left in between. CDR3 residues: CASRVSSGGRETQYF. The DNA of the CDR3 is TGTGCCAGCAGGGTCTCTTCCGGGGGTCGAGAGACCCAGTACTTC.

The rearrangement links TRBV18 to TRBJ2-3; 14 bases fit TRBD2. The CDR3 loop spans 21 amino acids. The V segment lost 1 base and the J segment 0 bases; nucleotides outside the gene matches: 12. Germline assignment: CDR1 KGHSH and CDR2 LQKENI. CDR3 protein: CASSPLLVGLAGDASTDTQYF. The CDR3 DNA reads TGTGCCAGCTCACCACTCCTTGTGGGACTAGCGGGGGACGCTAGCACAGATACGCAGTATTTT. Combining the CDR3 with reference TRBV18 and TRBJ2-3 gives the whole variable domain NAGVMQNPRHLVRRRGQEARLRCSPMKGHSHVYWYRQLPEEGLKFMVYLQKENIIDESGMPKERFSAEFPKEGPSILRIQQVVRGDSAAYFCASSPLLVGLAGDASTDTQYFGPGTRLTVL.

This clone is a singleton in its sample. Here the CDR3 DNA reads TGTGCCAGCAGCTTAAGAGGGTCGGGAGTAAGCACAGATACGCAGTATTTT. Translating gives CASSLRGSGVSTDTQYF. The chain uses TRBV7-9 and TRBJ2-3, with D perhaps matching TRBD2 (6 bases). Germline lookup yields CDR1 SEHNR and CDR2 FQNEAQ (reference sequence). Between the trimmed V and J ends, which lost 2 bases and 0 bases, there was a span of 15 bases. The CDR3 covers 17 residues.

This chain joins TRBV7-8 and TRBJ2-1; D might be TRBD2 (5 bases). Trimming cost V 5 bases and J 5 bases, with 22 bases left between them. This CDR3 is 17 amino acids long. CDR1 is SGHVS, CDR2 FQNEAQ, per germline. The CDR3 DNA follows: TGTGCCAGCAGCCCGAGGACCCAAACGGGAACAAACAATGAGCAGTTCTTC. Translated, it gives CASSPRTQTGTNNEQFF.

The V gene is TRBV30, the J gene TRBJ1-1; no clear D gene. The CDR3 length is 14 residues. Deletions cut 6 bases from V and 4 bases from J, with 18 bases between. From germline, CDR1 is GTSNPN and CDR2 SVGIG (reference sequence). The CDR3 reads CACFPRAGSTEAFF. The DNA for the CDR3 is TGTGCCTGTTTTCCCCGCGCTGGGAGCACTGAAGCTTTCTTT. Complete variable domain (other parts from reference TRBV30 and TRBJ1-1): SQTIHQWPATLVQPVGSPLSLECTVEGTSNPNLYWYRQAAGRGLQLLFYSVGIGQISSEVPQNLSASRPQDRQFILSSKKLLLSDSGFYLCACFPRAGSTEAFFGQGTRLTVV.

The chain joins TRBV12-5 to TRBJ2-7, with 10 bases aligning to TRBD1. Looked up from germline, CDR1 is LGHNT and CDR2 is FRNRAP. J was trimmed by 5 bases and V by 1 base; bases with no gene match: 2. This CDR3 region has 14 residues. The CDR3 reads CASGLGQGANEQYF. The DNA for the CDR3 is TGTGCTAGTGGTTTGGGACAGGGGGCAAACGAGCAGTACTTC.

J is TRBJ1-4 and V is TRBV6-5; TRBD1 might be the D (5 bases). Trimming shortened V by 6 bases and J by 4 bases, and 9 bases separated the two germline ends. Germline CDR1 MNHEY, CDR2 SVGAGI. The CDR3 spans 13 residues. CDR3 protein: CASRLDSNEKLFF. The CDR3 nucleotides are TGTGCCAGCAGACTCGACAGTAATGAAAAACTGTTTTTT.

This clone was counted a few times. The V gene is TRBV5-4, the J gene TRBJ2-1, with 10 bases identical to TRBD2. Germline values: CDR1 SGHNT, CDR2 YYREEE (reference sequence). The CDR3 covers 19 residues. The ends lost 3 bases at V and 3 bases at J; junction bases unmatched: 15. CDR3 coding DNA: TGTGCCAGCAGCTCGCCGAGCGGGAGGGCCACAAATTTCTACAATGAGCAGTTCTTC. Its protein product is CASSSPSGRATNFYNEQFF.

The chain carries TRBV27 and TRBJ2-1; 11 nucleotides agree with TRBD2. CDR1 is MNHEY and CDR2 is SMNVEV in the germline V gene (reference sequence). The trim removed 4 bases at V and 8 bases at J, leaving 10 bases unmatched. The CDR3 has 16 residues. This CDR3 is CASSSRRSGRGYEQFF. The CDR3 DNA is TGTGCCAGCAGTTCCCGCCGTAGCGGGAGGGGTTATGAGCAGTTCTTC.

For this clone: One end of the junction varies from germline; a read error may be responsible. V and J are TRBV6-6 and TRBJ1-1; D remains unclear. CDR1 and CDR2 (germline): MNHNY, SVGAGI (reference sequence). This CDR3 is 12 amino acids long. The CDR3 protein is CASSDSRGRAFF. The CDR3 nucleotides read TGTGCCAGCAGTGACTCCCGGGGTCGGGCTTTCTTT.

This sequence joins TRBV5-1 and TRBJ1-1; maybe TRBD1 (5 bases). Trimming pared 4 bases from V and 2 bases from J, leaving 12 bases between. Germline CDR1 and CDR2: SGHRS and YFSETQ. CDR3 length equals 14 residues. CDR3 protein: CASSPTQGNTEAFF. The CDR3 DNA reads TGCGCCAGCAGCCCCACTCAGGGAAACACTGAAGCTTTCTTT.

The rearrangement links TRBV19 to TRBJ1-2, with D hard to call. The CDR3 runs 13 residues. CDR1 and CDR2 from the germline V gene are LNHDA and SQIVND (reference sequence). The V end lost 3 bases, the J end lost 0 bases, and 5 bases lay between the germline ends. The CDR3 sequence is CASSIETNYGYTF. The CDR3 coding sequence is TGTGCCAGTAGTATTGAGACTAACTATGGCTACACCTTC.

This chain links TRBV7-9 with TRBJ1-1; unclear D gene. This CDR3 contains 13 residues. Germline loops: CDR1 SEHNR, CDR2 FQNEAQ (reference sequence). Trimming shortened V by 3 bases and J by 1 base, and 6 bases separated the two germline ends. CDR3 DNA: TGTGCCAGCAGCTTTCAGGCGAACACTGAAGCTTTCTTT. Protein product: CASSFQANTEAFF.

This chain connects TRBV19 to TRBJ1-1, with a tentative D call TRBD1 (6 bases). V was shortened by 6 bases and J by 0 bases, with 11 bases between the two germline ends. The CDR3 has 14 amino acids. Germline CDR1 reads LNHDA; CDR2 reads SQIVND (reference sequence). The chain's CDR3 is CASRQQGVNTEAFF. The CDR3 DNA reads TGTGCCAGTAGGCAACAGGGAGTGAACACTGAAGCTTTCTTT.

The chain is built from TRBV30 and TRBJ2-7; D gene ambiguous. Trimming shortened V by 3 bases and J by 2 bases, and 5 bases separated the two germline ends. The germline CDR1 and CDR2 sequences are GTSNPN and SVGIG (reference sequence). This CDR3 region has 11 residues. CDR3 sequence: CAWRQTYEQYF. CDR3 nucleotide sequence: TGTGCCTGGAGGCAGACCTACGAGCAGTACTTC.

V gene TRBV7-9 combines with J gene TRBJ1-1, with 10 bases matching TRBD1. Germline CDR1 is SEHNR and CDR2 is FQNEAQ (reference sequence). After removal of 2 bases from V and 2 bases from J, the junction contained 5 bases not matched to a gene. This CDR3 has 16 residues. CDR3 loop: CASSLSGTGVNTEAFF. DNA of the CDR3: TGTGCCAGCAGCTTATCTGGGACAGGGGTCAACACTGAAGCTTTCTTT.

CDR3 protein: CASSLTYEQYF. CDR3 sequence (DNA): TGTGCCAGCAGCTTGACTTACGAGCAGTACTTC. J is TRBJ2-7 and V is TRBV28; D gene unclear. Trimming removed 6 bases at V and 4 bases at J, with 7 bases between. Germline V gives CDR1 MDHEN, CDR2 SYDVKM. CDR3 length equals 11 residues.

This clone was seen a handful of times. The rearrangement joins TRBV19 to TRBJ1-2; 8 bases are a match to TRBD1. The V gene's germline CDR1 is LNHDA and CDR2 SQIVND (reference sequence). This CDR3 region has 17 residues. V lost 3 bases to trimming and J lost 3 bases; unmatched junction nucleotides: 12. The CDR3 reads CASSIMGLQGADYGYTF. The DNA of the CDR3 is TGTGCCAGTAGTATTATGGGTCTGCAGGGGGCGGACTATGGCTACACCTTC.

The V call is TRBV5-1, the J call TRBJ2-2; 9 bases match TRBD2. Germline V lookup: CDR1 SGHRS, CDR2 YFSETQ. Trimming took 1 base from V and 6 from J; bases not matched to a gene: 10. CDR3 length: 17 residues. CDR3 sequence (DNA): TGCGCCAGCAGCTTGCTAGGCGGGAGGGCCGCACCCGGGGAGCTGTTTTTT. Protein sequence: CASSLLGGRAAPGELFF.

The gene calls are TRBV7-2 and TRBJ2-2, with 8 bases fitting TRBD1. Germline V gene data show CDR1 as SGHTA and CDR2 as FQGNSA. J was trimmed by 6 bases and V by 4 bases; bases with no gene match: 4. The CDR3 contains 14 residues. This chain's CDR3 is CASSYNRGSGELFF. The DNA of the CDR3 is TGTGCCAGCAGCTACAACAGGGGGTCCGGGGAGCTGTTTTTT.